The 25 T cell receptor beta chains presented below share a single source sample, sequenced in a study of T-cell reconstitution after alpha-beta-depleted transplantation in children. During its preparation, the TCRbeta library received unique molecular identifiers. TCRdb recomputed calls from the PCR reads with MiXCR, one row per CDR3 protein. The sample has some 590,000 distinct CDR3 sequences; about 11% are singletons. Sequencing used PBMCs from the stem cell graft donor, obtained from the stem cell graft. These receptors came from a human donor who donated a stem cell graft to a child with acute myeloid leukemia.

This clonotype was counted at least ten times. The chain uses TRBV13 and TRBJ2-1; 7 positions match TRBD2. The CDR3 extends over 15 amino acids. Germline CDR1 is PRHDT and CDR2 is FYEKMQ (reference sequence). J was trimmed by 3 bases and V by 3 bases; bases with no gene match: 5. The CDR3 loop reads CASSFRLADYNEQFF. The CDR3 coding sequence is TGTGCCAGCAGCTTTCGGCTAGCGGACTACAATGAGCAGTTCTTC.

Many counts were recorded for this clonotype. The chain combines TRBV25-1 with TRBJ1-1; D possibly corresponds to TRBD1 (5 bases). Between the trimmed V and J ends, which lost 4 bases and 4 bases, there was a span of 13 bases. Germline V lookup: CDR1 MGHDK, CDR2 SYGVNS. The CDR3 is 14 amino acids. CDR3 nucleotides: TGTGCCAGCAGTGCTCGGGACCCCACCACTGAAGCTTTCTTT. This sequence encodes CASSARDPTTEAFF.

This clonotype was counted many times. The junction departs from the called germline gene at one end, perhaps through a read error. The chain recombines TRBV10-3 with TRBJ2-5; 11 nucleotides match TRBD2. The CDR3 has 15 amino acids. Germline CDR1 reads ENHRY; CDR2 reads SYGVKD. DNA of the CDR3: TGTGCCACCAGTAGAACTAGCGGGGGAGGGGAGACCCAGTACTTC. It yields the protein CATSRTSGGGETQYF.

Points on this clonotype: It may be a read error: a sequence one base away is much more abundant. The chain combines TRBV12-3 or TRBV12-4 with TRBJ2-5; 7 bases map to TRBD1. With 10 bases clipped from V and 5 bases from J, the junction kept 10 bases outside the gene matches. The CDR3 spans 13 residues. Here the CDR3 DNA reads TGTGCCATCCGACAGGGCGGATGGGAGACCCAGTACTTC. This sequence encodes CAIRQGGWETQYF.

The chain links TRBV24-1 to TRBJ2-7; 7 positions match TRBD1. After removal of 3 bases from V and 3 bases from J, the junction contained 13 bases not matched to a gene. Germline-derived CDR1 and CDR2 are KGHDR and SFDVKD. This CDR3 has 17 residues. The CDR3 DNA follows: TGTGCCACCAGTGATGCTACTACAGGGGTTGGCCTCTACGAGCAGTACTTC. Its protein is CATSDATTGVGLYEQYF.

The rearrangement joins TRBV7-2 to TRBJ2-3, with D maybe TRBD2 (5 bases). Germline values: CDR1 SGHTA, CDR2 FQGNSA. Between the trimmed V and J ends, which lost 5 bases and 5 bases, there was a span of 11 bases. The CDR3 is 13 residues long. The CDR3 coding sequence is TGTGCCAGCAGCGCCCGGGAAGTAGATACGCAGTATTTT. Translated: CASSAREVDTQYF.

This clonotype was observed a handful of times. The V call is TRBV5-1, the J call TRBJ2-7, with unresolved D. This CDR3 spans 14 amino acids. CDR1 is SGHRS and CDR2 is YFSETQ in the germline V gene. V was trimmed by 0 bases and J by 2 bases, leaving 9 bases between them. The CDR3 is CASSLVGIPYEQYF. In DNA form, the CDR3 reads TGCGCCAGCAGCTTGGTCGGAATTCCCTACGAGCAGTACTTC.

This clonotype has more than one count but fewer than ten. The rearrangement links TRBV4-3 to TRBJ2-1; the D gene is possibly TRBD1 (6 bases). Per germline, CDR1 LGHNA and CDR2 YSLEER. The CDR3 loop spans 16 amino acids. The V gene lost 4 bases and the J gene lost 7 bases, with 20 bases spanning the gap. The CDR3 sequence: CASSPRAAEGGNEQFF. The CDR3, as DNA: TGCGCCAGCAGCCCGCGGGCGGCAGAAGGGGGTAATGAGCAGTTCTTC.

In this sample, this clonotype turned up a few times. V is TRBV5-1 and J is TRBJ2-7, with 8 bases fitting TRBD2. The CDR3 consists of 16 residues. J gave up 0 bases and V 0 bases, and 5 bases lay outside the gene matches. Germline V CDR1 and CDR2: SGHRS, YFSETQ. The CDR3 DNA is TGCGCCAGCAGCTTGGGTCTAGCGGGCCTCTCCTACGAGCAGTACTTC. Translating it yields CASSLGLAGLSYEQYF.

V is TRBV12-3 or TRBV12-4 and J is TRBJ1-6; no clear D gene. V was cut by 6 bases and J by 4 bases, with 16 bases left in between. The CDR3 spans 16 residues. In nucleotides, the CDR3 is TGTGCCAGCAGCCGAGGACCTGAAGGGTATAATTCACCCCTCCACTTT. This encodes CASSRGPEGYNSPLHF.

Ten or more counts support this clonotype. V and J are TRBV20-1 and TRBJ2-4; 7 nucleotides match TRBD1. Germline V gene lookup returns CDR1 DFQATT and CDR2 SNEGSKA (reference sequence). Unmatched junction bases numbered 10, after V lost 2 bases and J lost 3 bases. The CDR3 spans 16 residues. The CDR3, as DNA: TGCAGTGCTAGAAGTGGGGACAGTCGGAGCAAAAACATTCAGTACTTC. It specifies CSARSGDSRSKNIQYF.

This clonotype was counted ten times or more. The rearrangement links TRBV7-2 to TRBJ1-4; a weak D match, TRBD1 (6 bases). V was clipped by 2 bases and J by 4 bases, with 11 bases between them. From germline, CDR1 is SGHTA and CDR2 FQGNSA. The CDR3 runs 15 residues. The CDR3 nucleotides are TGTGCCAGCAGCTTAAGGGGACAAAGTAATGAAAAACTGTTTTTT. It yields the protein CASSLRGQSNEKLFF.

As regards this clonotype: An end of the junction differs from the germline gene, which may be a read error. The gene calls are TRBV7-9 and TRBJ2-7; TRBD2 aligns across 9 bases. Germline CDR1 is SEHNR and CDR2 is FQNEAQ (reference sequence). This CDR3 has 14 residues. CDR3 sequence reads: CASSIAGERYEQYF. CDR3 nucleotides: TGTGCCAGCAGCATAGCGGGAGAACGCTACGAGCAGTACTTC.

This clonotype has only a few counts. The V gene is TRBV30, the J gene TRBJ2-1; the match to TRBD2 covers 8 bases. CDR1 is GTSNPN and CDR2 is SVGIG in the germline V gene (reference sequence). The length of the CDR3 is 12 residues. V was pared by 0 bases and J by 15 bases, with 7 bases of the junction left unmatched. Written as DNA, the CDR3 is TGTGCCTGGAGTGTAGGGGGGACTAGTCCGTTCTTC. This encodes CAWSVGGTSPFF.

The J gene is TRBJ2-1, the V gene TRBV11-2, with 9 bases fitting TRBD2. Germline assignment: CDR1 SGHAT and CDR2 FQNNGV. The junction had 10 bases not matched to a gene; V was cut back by 4 bases and J by 9 bases. The CDR3 has 15 residues. The CDR3 coding sequence is TGTGCCAGCAGCTCCGTGGTAGCGGGAGTAACTGAGCAGTTCTTC. Protein sequence: CASSSVVAGVTEQFF.

This clonotype was detected many times. One end of the junction is discordant with germline, which a read error may explain. The rearrangement joins TRBV27 to TRBJ2-7, with a weak D call TRBD2 (6 bases). This CDR3 region has 11 residues. Germline loops: CDR1 MNHEY, CDR2 SMNVEV (reference sequence). In DNA, the CDR3 is TGTGCCAGCAGGCTGGAGGGGCTAGCACCTTTC. Its translation: CASRLEGLAPF.

This clonotype was seen ten or more times. The V and J genes are TRBV4-3 and TRBJ2-3; 8 bases fit TRBD1. The germline V gene encodes CDR1 LGHNA and CDR2 YSLEER. This CDR3 contains 15 residues. Germline trimming cut 1 base from V and 4 bases from J; bases unmatched to any gene: 4. Here the CDR3 DNA reads TGCGCCAGCAGCCAAGTGAACAGGGGGGCAGATACGCAGTATTTT. This gives the protein CASSQVNRGADTQYF.

The CDR3 region is CATRPGLDYGELFF. As DNA, the CDR3 is TGTGCCACCAGGCCGGGACTTGATTACGGGGAGCTGTTTTTT. V and J are TRBV15 and TRBJ2-2; a weak D match, TRBD2 (6 bases). Germline V CDR1 and CDR2: LNHNV, YYDKDF (reference sequence). Trimming took off 6 bases at V and 7 bases at J, with 15 bases between the two ends. CDR3 length: 14 amino acids.

This sequence joins TRBV10-3 and TRBJ2-1, with 8 bases aligning to TRBD2. Germline trimming cut 6 bases from V and 8 bases from J; bases unmatched to any gene: 15. Germline-derived CDR1 and CDR2 are ENHRY and SYGVKD. The CDR3 runs 16 residues. The chain's CDR3 is CAIRPGVAGKNDEQFF. CDR3 DNA sequence: TGTGCCATCAGACCCGGGGTAGCGGGAAAAAACGATGAGCAGTTCTTC.

This clonotype was observed a handful of times. The chain combines TRBV20-1 with TRBJ1-6; a possible D gene is TRBD1 (6 bases). CDR3 length equals 13 residues. Germline values: CDR1 DFQATT, CDR2 SNEGSKA (reference sequence). V was clipped by 6 bases and J by 7 bases, with 13 bases between them. In DNA form, the CDR3 reads TGCAGTGCCCTACTCACAGGGAATTCACCCCTCCACTTT. It is translated as CSALLTGNSPLHF.

The chain combines TRBV11-3 with TRBJ1-1; D is unresolved. CDR1 and CDR2 from the germline V gene are SGHNT and YENEEA. This CDR3 region has 13 residues. V was cut by 5 bases and J by 4 bases, with 11 bases left in between. The chain's CDR3 is CASSLGSGTEAFF. CDR3 DNA: TGTGCCAGCAGCCTAGGGTCGGGCACTGAAGCTTTCTTT.

To note about this clonotype: Being one base from a much bigger clone, this may be a read error. The chain combines TRBV5-1 with TRBJ2-7; perhaps D is TRBD1 or TRBD2 (5 bases each). This CDR3 is built from 12 residues. V shed 4 bases and J shed 7 bases, with 12 bases lying between them. Germline V gene sequence: CDR1 SGHRS, CDR2 YFSETQ. The CDR3 spells CASSRQGEEQYV. The CDR3, as DNA: TGCGCCAGCAGCCGCCAGGGAGAGGAGCAGTACGTC.

This clonotype was observed at least ten times. V is TRBV29-1 and J is TRBJ1-2; no firm D call. There are 11 residues in the CDR3. Trimming took 1 base from V and 4 from J, leaving 4 bases between them. CDR1 and CDR2 (germline): SQVTM, ANQGSEA. The CDR3 is CSVEARYGYTF. CDR3 nucleotide sequence: TGCAGCGTTGAAGCCCGCTATGGCTACACCTTC.

This clonotype was detected ten times or more. The rearrangement uses TRBV10-3 and TRBJ2-4; weak D call: TRBD1 (6 bases). Germline V CDR1 and CDR2: ENHRY, SYGVKD. The CDR3 has 13 residues. The V and J ends lost 3 bases and 6 bases respectively, with 9 bases between them. The CDR3 DNA reads as TGTGCCATCAGTGAACAGGGATTAAACATTCAGTACTTC. It codes for CAISEQGLNIQYF.

This clonotype was seen a few times. The chain joins TRBV7-9 to TRBJ2-7; D not resolved. The V end was cut by 1 base, the J end by 2 bases, with 9 bases between. Germline assignment: CDR1 SEHNR and CDR2 FQNEAQ (reference sequence). This CDR3 is 14 amino acids long. The CDR3 DNA reads TGTGCCAGCAGCTTAGTGGTACCCCCCTACGAGCAGTACTTC. Its protein is CASSLVVPPYEQYF.